Below, one TCR beta chain is given with its context. Its antigen is undetermined. The data are from a study of cytomegalovirus exposure and HLA in healthy donors. General study findings and limits: TCR beta chain V- and J-gene trimming was linked, in a later analysis, to a missense variant in DCLRE1C. Versus the approximately 670-donor mean, an Asian-associated ancestry cluster reportedly showed fewer N-insertions in a later analysis. The productive fraction for most TCR beta V segments was about 90% or about 30% in an earlier analysis.

Per the germline V gene, CDR1 is SGHRS and CDR2 is YFSETQ. With 1 base removed from V and 0 bases from J, the gap between germline ends came to 15 bases. The CDR3 covers 17 residues. 60 Vbeta and 13 Jbeta primers were used in PCR. Some clones are missing from TCRdb's copy, which holds only in-frame ones; the method was immunoSEQ multiplex PCR. The table has roughly 200,000 clones, 60% to 80% seen once. The specimen was PBMCs. This chain uses TRBV5-1 with TRBJ2-3; D is unresolved. The TCR was taken from a woman aged 25-40 years in good health and CMV-seronegative. The DNA for the CDR3 is TGCGCCAGCAGCTTGCCCACAATCCTGTCTAGCACAGATACGCAGTATTTT. This gives the protein CASSLPTILSSTDTQYF.